This T cell receptor beta chain came from a study of blood T cell repertoires in COVID-19. TCRdb keeps only in-frame clones here, not all; method: immunoSEQ multiplex PCR. Found here are a few hundred thousand clones, around 83% of them singletons; the top ten hold approximately 4.7%. Grouping used clinical history reported by participants in a survey and questionnaire. Donors of Cohort 3 who recovered were those that had two negative PCRs, clearance, or symptom resolution. Germline-derived CDR1 and CDR2 are LGHNA and YNFKEQ. CDR3 length equals 17 residues. V was pared by 4 bases and J by 7 bases, with 12 bases of the junction left unmatched.

The TCR comes from a woman aged 45 to 65 who had recovered from COVID-19. Sequenced sample: PBMCs or T cells enriched from blood (not recorded which). This chain uses TRBV4-2 with TRBJ2-1, with 11 bases fitting TRBD2. In DNA, the CDR3 is TGTGCCAGCAGCCCCCTTGTAGCGGGAGGGCCTAGAAATGAGCAGTTCTTC. Its translation: CASSPLVAGGPRNEQFF.